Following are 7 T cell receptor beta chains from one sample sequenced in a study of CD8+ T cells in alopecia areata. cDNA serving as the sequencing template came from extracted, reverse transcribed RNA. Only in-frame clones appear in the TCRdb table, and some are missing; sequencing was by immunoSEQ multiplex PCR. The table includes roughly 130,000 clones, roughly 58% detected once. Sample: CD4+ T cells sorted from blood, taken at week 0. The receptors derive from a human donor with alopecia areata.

The CDR3, as DNA: TGCGCCAGCAGCTCGGGACCGAACTATGGCTACACCTTC. Encoded protein: CASSSGPNYGYTF. The rearrangement joins TRBV5-1 to TRBJ1-2, with D tentatively TRBD1 (5 bases). The germline gives CDR1 SGHRS, CDR2 YFSETQ. CDR3 length equals 13 residues. Trimming stripped 3 bases from V and 2 bases from J, with 8 bases between.

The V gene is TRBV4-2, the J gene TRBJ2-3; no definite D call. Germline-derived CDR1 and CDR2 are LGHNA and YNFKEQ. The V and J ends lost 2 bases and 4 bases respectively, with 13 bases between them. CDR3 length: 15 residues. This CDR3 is CASSQSRGSADTQYF. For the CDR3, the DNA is TGTGCCAGCAGCCAATCTAGAGGCTCCGCAGATACGCAGTATTTT.

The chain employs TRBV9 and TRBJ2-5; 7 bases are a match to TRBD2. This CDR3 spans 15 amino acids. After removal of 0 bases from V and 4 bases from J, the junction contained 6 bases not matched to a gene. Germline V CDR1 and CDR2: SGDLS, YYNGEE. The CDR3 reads CASSVGAREGETQYF. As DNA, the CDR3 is TGTGCCAGCAGCGTAGGCGCCAGGGAGGGAGAGACCCAGTACTTC.

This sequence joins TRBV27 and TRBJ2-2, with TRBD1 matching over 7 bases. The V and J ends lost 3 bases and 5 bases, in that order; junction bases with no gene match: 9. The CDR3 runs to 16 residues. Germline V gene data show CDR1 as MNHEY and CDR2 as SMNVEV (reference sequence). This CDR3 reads CASSFQRGTDTGELFF. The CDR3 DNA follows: TGTGCCAGCAGTTTCCAAAGAGGGACAGATACCGGGGAGCTGTTTTTT.

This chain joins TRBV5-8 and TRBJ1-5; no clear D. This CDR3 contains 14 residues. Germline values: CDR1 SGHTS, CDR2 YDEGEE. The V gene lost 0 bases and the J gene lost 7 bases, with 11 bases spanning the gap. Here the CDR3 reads CASSLGELRQPQHF. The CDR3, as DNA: TGTGCCAGCAGCTTGGGGGAATTGAGACAGCCCCAGCATTTT.

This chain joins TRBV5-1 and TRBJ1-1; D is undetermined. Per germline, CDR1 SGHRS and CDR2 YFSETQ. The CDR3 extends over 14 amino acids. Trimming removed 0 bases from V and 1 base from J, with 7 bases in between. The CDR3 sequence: CASSLVEGNTEAFF. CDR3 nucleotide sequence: TGCGCCAGCAGCTTGGTGGAGGGGAACACTGAAGCTTTCTTT.

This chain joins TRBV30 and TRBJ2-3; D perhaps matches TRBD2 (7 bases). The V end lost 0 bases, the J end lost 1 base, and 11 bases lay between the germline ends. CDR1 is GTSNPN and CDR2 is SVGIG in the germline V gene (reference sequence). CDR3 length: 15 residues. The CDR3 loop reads CAWSVRGAGTDTQYF. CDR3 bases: TGTGCCTGGAGTGTACGGGGGGCGGGCACAGATACGCAGTATTTT.